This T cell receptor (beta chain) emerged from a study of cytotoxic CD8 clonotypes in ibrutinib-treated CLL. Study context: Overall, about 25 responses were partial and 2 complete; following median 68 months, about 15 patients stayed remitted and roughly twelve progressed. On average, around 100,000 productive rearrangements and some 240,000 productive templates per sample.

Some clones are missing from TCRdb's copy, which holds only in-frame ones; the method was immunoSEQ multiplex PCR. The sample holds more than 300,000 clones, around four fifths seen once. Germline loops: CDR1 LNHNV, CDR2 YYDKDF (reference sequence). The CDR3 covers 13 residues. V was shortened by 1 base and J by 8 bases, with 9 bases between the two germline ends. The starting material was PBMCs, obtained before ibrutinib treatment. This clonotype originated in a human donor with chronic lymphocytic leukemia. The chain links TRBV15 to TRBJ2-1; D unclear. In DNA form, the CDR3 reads TGTGCCACCAGCAGAGCTAGGAACCATGAGCAGTTCTTC. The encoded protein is CATSRARNHEQFF.